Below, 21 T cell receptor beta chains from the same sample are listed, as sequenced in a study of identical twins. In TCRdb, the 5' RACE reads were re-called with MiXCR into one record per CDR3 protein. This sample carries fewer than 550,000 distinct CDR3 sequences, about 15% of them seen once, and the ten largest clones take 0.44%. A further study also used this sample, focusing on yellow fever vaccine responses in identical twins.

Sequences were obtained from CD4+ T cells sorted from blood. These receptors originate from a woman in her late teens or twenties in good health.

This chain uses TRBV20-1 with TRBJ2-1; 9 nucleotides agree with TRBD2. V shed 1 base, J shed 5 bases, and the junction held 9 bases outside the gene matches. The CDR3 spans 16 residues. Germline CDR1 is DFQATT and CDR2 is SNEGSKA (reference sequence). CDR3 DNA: TGCAGTGCTAGAGGGGGGGGACTAGCTCTCCACAATGAGCAGTTCTTC. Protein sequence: CSARGGGLALHNEQFF.

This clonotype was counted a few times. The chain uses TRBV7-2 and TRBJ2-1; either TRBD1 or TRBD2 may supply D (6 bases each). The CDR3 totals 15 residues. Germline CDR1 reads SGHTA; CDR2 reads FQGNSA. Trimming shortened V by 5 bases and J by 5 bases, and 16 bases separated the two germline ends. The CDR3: CASSIGGQNHNEQFF. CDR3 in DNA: TGTGCCAGCAGCATAGGGGGGCAGAATCACAATGAGCAGTTCTTC.

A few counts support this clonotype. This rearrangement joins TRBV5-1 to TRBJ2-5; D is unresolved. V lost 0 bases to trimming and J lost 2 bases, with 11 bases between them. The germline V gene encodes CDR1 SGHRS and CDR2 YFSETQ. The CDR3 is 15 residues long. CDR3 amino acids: CASSLVANTQETQYF. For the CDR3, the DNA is TGCGCCAGCAGCTTGGTAGCCAACACGCAAGAGACCCAGTACTTC.

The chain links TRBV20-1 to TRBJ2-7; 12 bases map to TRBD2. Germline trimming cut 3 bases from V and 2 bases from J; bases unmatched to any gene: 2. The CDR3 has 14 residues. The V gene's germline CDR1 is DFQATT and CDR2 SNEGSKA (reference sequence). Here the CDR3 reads CSARASGGAYEQYF. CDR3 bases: TGCAGTGCTAGGGCTAGCGGGGGGGCCTACGAGCAGTACTTC.

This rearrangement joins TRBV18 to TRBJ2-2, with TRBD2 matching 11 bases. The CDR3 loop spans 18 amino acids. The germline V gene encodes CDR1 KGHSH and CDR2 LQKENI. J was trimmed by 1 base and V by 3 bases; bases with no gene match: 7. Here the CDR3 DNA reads TGTGCCAGCTCACCGGCTAGCGGGGGGCCGTTGAACACCGGGGAGCTGTTTTTT. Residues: CASSPASGGPLNTGELFF.

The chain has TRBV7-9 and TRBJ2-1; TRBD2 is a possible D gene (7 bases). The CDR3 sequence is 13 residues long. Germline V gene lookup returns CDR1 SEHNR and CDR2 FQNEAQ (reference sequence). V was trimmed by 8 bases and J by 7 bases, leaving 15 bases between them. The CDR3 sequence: CASGGEGENEQFF. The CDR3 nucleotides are TGTGCCAGCGGAGGGGAGGGGGAAAATGAGCAGTTCTTC.

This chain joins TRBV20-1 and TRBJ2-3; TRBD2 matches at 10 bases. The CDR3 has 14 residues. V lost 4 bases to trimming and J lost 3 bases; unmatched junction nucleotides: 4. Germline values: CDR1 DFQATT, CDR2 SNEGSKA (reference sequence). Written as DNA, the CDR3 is TGCAGTGCTACCCTAGCGGGAGTAACAGATACGCAGTATTTT. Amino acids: CSATLAGVTDTQYF.

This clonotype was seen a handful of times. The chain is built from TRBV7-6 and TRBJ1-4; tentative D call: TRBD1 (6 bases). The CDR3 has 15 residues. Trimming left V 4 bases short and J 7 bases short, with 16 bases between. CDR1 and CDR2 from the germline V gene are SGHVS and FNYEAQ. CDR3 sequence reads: CASSSRGAIGEKLFF. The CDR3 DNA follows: TGTGCCAGCAGCTCCCGGGGGGCGATCGGTGAAAAACTGTTTTTT.

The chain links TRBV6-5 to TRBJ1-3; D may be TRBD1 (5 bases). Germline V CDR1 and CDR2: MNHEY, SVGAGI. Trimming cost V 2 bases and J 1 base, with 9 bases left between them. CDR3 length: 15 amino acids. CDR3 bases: TGTGCCAGCAGTTACCGGGGGTCGTCTGGAAACACCATATATTTT. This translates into CASSYRGSSGNTIYF.

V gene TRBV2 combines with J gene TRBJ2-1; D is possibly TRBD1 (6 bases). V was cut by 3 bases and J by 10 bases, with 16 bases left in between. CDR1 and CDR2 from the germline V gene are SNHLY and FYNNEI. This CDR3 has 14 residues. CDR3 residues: CASSESTGRYEQFF. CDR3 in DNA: TGTGCCAGCAGTGAGTCGACAGGCCGATACGAGCAGTTCTTC.

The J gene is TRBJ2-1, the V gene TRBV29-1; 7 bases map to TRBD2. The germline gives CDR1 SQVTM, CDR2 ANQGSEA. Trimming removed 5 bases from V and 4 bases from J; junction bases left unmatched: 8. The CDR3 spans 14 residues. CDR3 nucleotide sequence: TGCAGCGTTTCCCCTTCTAGCGGTTACAATGAGCAGTTCTTC. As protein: CSVSPSSGYNEQFF.

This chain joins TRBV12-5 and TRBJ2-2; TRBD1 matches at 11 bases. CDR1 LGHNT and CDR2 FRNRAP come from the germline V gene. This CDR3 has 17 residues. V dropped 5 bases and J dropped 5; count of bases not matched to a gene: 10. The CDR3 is CASGLPWDRGSTGELFF. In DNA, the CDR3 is TGTGCTAGTGGTCTCCCTTGGGACAGGGGGTCGACCGGGGAGCTGTTTTTT.

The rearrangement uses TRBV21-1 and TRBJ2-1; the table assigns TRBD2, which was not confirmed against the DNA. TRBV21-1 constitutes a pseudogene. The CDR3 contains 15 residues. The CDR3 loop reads CASSNGTSGGNEQFF. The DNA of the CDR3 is TGTGCCAGCAGCAACGGGACTAGCGGGGGGAATGAGCAGTTCTTC.

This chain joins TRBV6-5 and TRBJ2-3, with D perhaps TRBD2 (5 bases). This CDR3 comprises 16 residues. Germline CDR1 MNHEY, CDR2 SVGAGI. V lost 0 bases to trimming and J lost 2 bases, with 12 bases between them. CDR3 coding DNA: TGTGCCAGCAGTTACTCGAAGGCCCGGGACACAGATACGCAGTATTTT. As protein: CASSYSKARDTDTQYF.

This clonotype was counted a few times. The CDR3 loop reads CASSEVAGVTDTQYF. The DNA for the CDR3 is TGTGCCAGCAGTGAGGTAGCGGGGGTCACAGATACGCAGTATTTT. The chain uses TRBV2 and TRBJ2-3, with 9 bases identical to TRBD2. With 3 bases clipped from V and 2 bases from J, the junction kept 3 bases outside the gene matches. The CDR3 runs to 15 residues. Germline assignment: CDR1 SNHLY and CDR2 FYNNEI.

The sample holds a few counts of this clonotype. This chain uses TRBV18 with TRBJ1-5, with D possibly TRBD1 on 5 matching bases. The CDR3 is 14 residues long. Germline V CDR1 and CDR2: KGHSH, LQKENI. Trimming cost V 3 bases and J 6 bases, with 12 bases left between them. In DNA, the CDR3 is TGTGCCAGCTCACCTACACGAGGGGCTCAGCCCCAGCATTTT. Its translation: CASSPTRGAQPQHF.

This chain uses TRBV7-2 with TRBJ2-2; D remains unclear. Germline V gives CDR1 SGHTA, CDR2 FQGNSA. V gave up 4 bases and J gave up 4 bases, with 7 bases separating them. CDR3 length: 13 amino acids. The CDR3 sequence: CASSWAGTGELFF. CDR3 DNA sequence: TGTGCCAGCAGCTGGGCCGGCACCGGGGAGCTGTTTTTT.

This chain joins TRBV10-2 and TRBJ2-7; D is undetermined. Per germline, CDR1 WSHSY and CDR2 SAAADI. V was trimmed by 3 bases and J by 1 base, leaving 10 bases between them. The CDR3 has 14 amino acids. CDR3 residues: CASSDTAGSYEQYV. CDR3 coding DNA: TGCGCCAGCAGTGATACCGCCGGATCCTACGAGCAGTACGTC.

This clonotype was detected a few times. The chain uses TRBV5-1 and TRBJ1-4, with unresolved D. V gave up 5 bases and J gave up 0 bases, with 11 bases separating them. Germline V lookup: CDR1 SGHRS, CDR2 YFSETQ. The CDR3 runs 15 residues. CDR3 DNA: TGCGCCAGCAGTGCTGGGGTTGCAACTAATGAAAAACTGTTTTTT. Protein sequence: CASSAGVATNEKLFF.

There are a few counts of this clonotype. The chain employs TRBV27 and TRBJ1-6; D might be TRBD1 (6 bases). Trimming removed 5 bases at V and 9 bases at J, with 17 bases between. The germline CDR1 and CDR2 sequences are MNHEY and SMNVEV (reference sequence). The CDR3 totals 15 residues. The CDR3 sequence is CASSRGTLEGSPLHF. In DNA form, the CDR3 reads TGTGCCAGCAGTAGAGGGACACTCGAGGGTTCACCCCTCCACTTT.

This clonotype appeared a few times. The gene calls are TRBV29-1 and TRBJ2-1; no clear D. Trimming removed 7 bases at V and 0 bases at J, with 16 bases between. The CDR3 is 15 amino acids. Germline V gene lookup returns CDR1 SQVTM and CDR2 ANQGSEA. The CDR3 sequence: CSALGRTGSYNEQFF. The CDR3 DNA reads TGCAGCGCTCTAGGGCGGACCGGCTCCTACAATGAGCAGTTCTTC.